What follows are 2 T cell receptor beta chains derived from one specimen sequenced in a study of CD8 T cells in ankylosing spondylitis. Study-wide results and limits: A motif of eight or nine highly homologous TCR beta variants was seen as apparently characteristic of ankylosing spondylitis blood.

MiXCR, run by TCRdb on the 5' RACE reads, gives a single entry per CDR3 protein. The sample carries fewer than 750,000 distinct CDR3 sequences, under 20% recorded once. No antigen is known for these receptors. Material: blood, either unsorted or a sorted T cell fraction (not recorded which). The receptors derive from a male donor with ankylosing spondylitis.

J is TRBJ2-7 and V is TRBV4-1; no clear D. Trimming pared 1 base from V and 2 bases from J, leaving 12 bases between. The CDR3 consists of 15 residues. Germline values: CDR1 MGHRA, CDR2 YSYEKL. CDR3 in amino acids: CASSQVPQTAYEQYF. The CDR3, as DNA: TGCGCCAGCAGCCAAGTTCCACAAACAGCCTACGAGCAGTACTTC.

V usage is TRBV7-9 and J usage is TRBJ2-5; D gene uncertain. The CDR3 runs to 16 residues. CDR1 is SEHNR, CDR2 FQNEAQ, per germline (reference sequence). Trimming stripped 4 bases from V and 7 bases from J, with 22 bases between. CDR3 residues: CASSSNSGSLLATQYF. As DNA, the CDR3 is TGTGCCAGCAGCTCGAATAGTGGCTCTTTATTGGCGACCCAGTACTTC.